Below are 15 T cell receptor beta chains sequenced from a single sample in a study of blood T cell repertoires in COVID-19. Profiled with immunoSEQ multiplex PCR; TCRdb holds only in-frame clones, not every one. The table shows about 68,000 clones, with roughly 85% occurring only once. Specimen: peripheral blood. Source of these receptors: a middle-aged man with acute or convalescent COVID-19.

The rearrangement links TRBV7-2 to TRBJ2-7, with D possibly matching TRBD2 (6 bases). Trimming stripped 5 bases from V and 8 bases from J, with 16 bases between. There are 13 residues in the CDR3. The germline V gene has CDR1 SGHTA and CDR2 FQGNSA. The DNA for the CDR3 is TGTGCCAGCAGCCCCCGGACTAATCGTAAGCAGTACTTC. Encoded protein: CASSPRTNRKQYF. The complete variable domain, with remaining parts taken from reference TRBV7-2 and TRBJ2-7, reads GAGVSQSPSNKVTEKGKDVELRCDPISGHTALYWYRQSLGQGLEFLIYFQGNSAPDKSGLPSDRFSAERTGGSVSTLTIQRTQQEDSAVYLCASSPRTNRKQYFGPGTRLTVT.

The genes are TRBV3-1 (or the pseudogene TRBV3-2) and TRBJ2-5; 7 bases line up with TRBD1. CDR3 length: 14 amino acids. The germline V gene has CDR1 LGHDT and CDR2 YNNKEL (reference sequence). The V and J ends lost 6 bases and 5 bases, in that order; junction bases with no gene match: 9. This CDR3 is CASSVDRMGETQYF. The CDR3 bases are TGTGCCAGCAGTGTGGACAGGATGGGGGAGACCCAGTACTTC.

The V gene is TRBV5-1, the J gene TRBJ2-5; 7 nucleotides match TRBD2. J gave up 2 bases and V 7 bases, and 8 bases lay outside the gene matches. The CDR3 sequence is 14 residues long. Per the germline V gene, CDR1 is SGHRS and CDR2 is YFSETQ. The DNA for the CDR3 is TGCGCCAGCTGTTCGGGGCGGGGGCAAGAGACCCAGTACTTC. Translating it yields CASCSGRGQETQYF. The variable domain in full, with the rest retrieved from reference TRBV5-1 and TRBJ2-5, is KAGVTQTPRYLIKTRGQQVTLSCSPISGHRSVSWYQQTPGQGLQFLFEYFSETQRNKGNFPGRFSGRQFSNSRSEMNVSTLELGDSALYLCASCSGRGQETQYFGPGTRLLVL.

V usage is TRBV10-3 and J usage is TRBJ2-5, with 9 bases fitting TRBD1. The CDR3 has 12 residues. The germline V gene has CDR1 ENHRY and CDR2 SYGVKD. V was clipped by 8 bases and J by 2 bases; unmatched bases: 0. The DNA for the CDR3 is TGTGCCATCGGGACAGGGCAAGAGACCCAGTACTTC. Protein product: CAIGTGQETQYF.

The chain joins TRBV20-1 to TRBJ2-3; D might be TRBD2 (5 bases). Per germline, CDR1 DFQATT and CDR2 SNEGSKA (reference sequence). The CDR3 has 13 amino acids. The CDR3 DNA follows: TGCACCGCTAGTCCGGGATACACAGATACGCAGTATTTT. Amino acids: CTASPGYTDTQYF.

CDR3 in DNA: TGTGCCAGCAGCCGCAACCCGGGACTAACCCAAGAGACCCAGTACTTC. Protein sequence: CASSRNPGLTQETQYF. The V call is TRBV14, the J call TRBJ2-5; 7 bases align to TRBD2. Germline assignment: CDR1 SGHDN and CDR2 FVKESK. V was pared by 4 bases and J by 1 base, with 9 bases of the junction left unmatched. The CDR3 loop spans 16 amino acids.

This clone appeared once. The gene calls are TRBV7-6 and TRBJ1-1; D not certain. Germline CDR1 is SGHVS and CDR2 is FNYEAQ. The CDR3 consists of 13 residues. Trimming removed 3 bases from V and 1 base from J, with 6 bases in between. The CDR3 protein is CASSFSQNTEAFF. The CDR3, as DNA: TGTGCCAGCAGCTTTAGCCAGAACACTGAAGCTTTCTTT.

The chain has TRBV4-1 and TRBJ2-2, with TRBD2 matching over 7 bases. V was clipped by 3 bases and J by 7 bases; unmatched bases: 11. Germline CDR1 is MGHRA and CDR2 is YSYEKL. This CDR3 has 16 amino acids. The CDR3 region is CASSQSSGTISGELFF. CDR3 coding DNA: TGCGCCAGCAGCCAGTCCTCCGGGACTATTAGCGGGGAGCTGTTTTTT.

The J gene is TRBJ2-5, the V gene TRBV7-6; 9 nucleotides match TRBD2. The V gene's germline CDR1 is SGHVS and CDR2 FNYEAQ. This CDR3 spans 15 amino acids. V shed 2 bases, J shed 3 bases, and the junction held 4 bases outside the gene matches. CDR3 sequence (DNA): TGTGCCAGCAGCTTAACGACTAGCGGAAAAGAGACCCAGTACTTC. Amino acid sequence: CASSLTTSGKETQYF.

The rearrangement joins TRBV10-1 to TRBJ1-1; 7 nucleotides match TRBD1. V shed 8 bases, J shed 8 bases, and the junction held 8 bases outside the gene matches. The CDR3 consists of 12 residues. Germline lookup yields CDR1 WNHNN and CDR2 SYGVQD (reference sequence). CDR3 in amino acids: CASGDRDREAFF. CDR3 nucleotides: TGCGCCAGCGGAGACCGGGACAGAGAAGCTTTCTTT.

This clone was seen at least ten times. The chain couples TRBV5-1 to TRBJ2-7, with 9 bases lining up with TRBD1. The germline CDR1 and CDR2 sequences are SGHRS and YFSETQ. This CDR3 has 13 amino acids. J lost 7 bases, V lost 4 bases, and 6 bases had no gene match. CDR3 residues: CASSLGQGWEQYV. CDR3 nucleotides: TGCGCCAGCAGCCTGGGACAGGGTTGGGAGCAGTACGTC.

This clone appeared a single time. V usage is TRBV7-9 and J usage is TRBJ2-7, with D hard to call. Between the trimmed V and J ends, which lost 4 bases and 0 bases, there was a span of 10 bases. Germline V gives CDR1 SEHNR, CDR2 FQNEAQ (reference sequence). The CDR3 runs 14 residues. CDR3 protein: CASSSPLSSYEQYF. The CDR3 DNA follows: TGTGCCAGCAGCTCCCCTCTTAGCTCCTACGAGCAGTACTTC.

CDR3 DNA: TGCAGTGCTCCCGTGGGGCGGACCCAGTACTTC. It codes for CSAPVGRTQYF. The V gene is TRBV20-1, the J gene TRBJ2-5; tentatively, D is TRBD1 (5 bases). CDR3 length: 11 residues. Germline CDR1 and CDR2: DFQATT and SNEGSKA (reference sequence). V lost 5 bases to trimming and J lost 7 bases, with 11 bases between them.

This chain uses TRBV7-9 with TRBJ1-3, with 9 bases identical to TRBD1. V dropped 5 bases and J dropped 0; count of bases not matched to a gene: 14. Germline V gives CDR1 SEHNR, CDR2 FQNEAQ (reference sequence). The CDR3 runs to 19 residues. The CDR3: CASSAGTGTFISSGNTIYF. The CDR3 coding sequence is TGTGCCAGCAGCGCGGGGACAGGGACGTTTATTTCCTCTGGAAACACCATATATTTT. Drawing the rest from reference TRBV7-9 and TRBJ1-3, the complete variable domain is DTGVSQNPRHKITKRGQNVTFRCDPISEHNRLYWYRQTLGQGPEFLTYFQNEAQLEKSRLLSDRFSAERPKGSFSTLEIQRTEQGDSAMYLCASSAGTGTFISSGNTIYFGEGSWLTVV.

This clone was counted only a few times. The CDR3 sequence is CASSEPGAVGYEQYF. Here the CDR3 DNA reads TGTGCCAGCAGTGAACCAGGGGCGGTAGGCTACGAGCAGTACTTC. The chain combines TRBV2 with TRBJ2-7; tentatively, D is TRBD1 (6 bases). Germline CDR1 SNHLY, CDR2 FYNNEI. The V gene lost 2 bases and the J gene lost 3 bases, with 14 bases spanning the gap. This CDR3 spans 15 amino acids. Full variable domain (rest looked up from reference TRBV2 and TRBJ2-7): EPEVTQTPSHQVTQMGQEVILRCVPISNHLYFYWYRQILGQKVEFLVSFYNNEISEKSEIFDDQFSVERPDGSNFTLKIRSTKLEDSAMYFCASSEPGAVGYEQYFGPGTRLTVT.